The clone carrying this TCR beta chain was seen a few times. As yet, its antigen is unknown. Described time point: persistent/refractory GD, antithyroid drugs over 5 years with positive TRAb. With RNA extracted from PBMCs as input, the TCR library was made. By American Thyroid Association guidelines, Graves' disease was diagnosed in the cohort. From an endocrinology department in Xi'an, China, came the patients. This entry comes from a study of regulatory T cells in long-lasting Graves disease. General observations from the study: Those with persistent Graves' had less TCR diversity than newly diagnosed patients.

Deletions cut 5 bases from V and 0 bases from J, with 11 bases between. Germline loops: CDR1 MNHEY, CDR2 SMNVEV (reference sequence). The CDR3 is 15 residues long. According to the study, TCR beta libraries were built with iRepertoire HTBI primers and CDR3-region Arm-PCR. Source study methods: 60 to 65 TRBV and about 14 TRBJ segments were identified across samples. TCRdb reanalysed the multiplex PCR reads using MiXCR and keeps one entry per CDR3 protein. The V and J calls were not made by the authors but by TCRdb's processing. The sample records roughly 400,000 distinct CDR3 sequences, 21% being singletons.

The sequence was obtained from a female donor with Graves disease. The genes are TRBV27 and TRBJ2-4; D may be TRBD1 (5 bases). Here the sequenced sample was peripheral blood mononuclear cells (PBMCs), taken when the disease was refractory, from a patient treated with antithyroid drugs. The CDR3 region is CASSLAGLAKNIQYF. The CDR3 bases are TGTGCCAGCAGTCTGGCAGGGCTAGCCAAAAACATTCAGTACTTC.